This T cell receptor beta chain came from a study of T cell responses to AZD1222 COVID-19 vaccine. Notes on the study in general: It should be noted that donors were predominantly white British and more often female, and clonal diversity was possibly underestimated. Reportedly, nearly half the spike-specific TCRs target unmutated variant regions.

A remark on this clone: Antigen unknown.

Germline lookup yields CDR1 LNHDA and CDR2 SQIVND (reference sequence). The CDR3 sequence is 15 residues long. The germline V and J ends were trimmed by 6 bases and 2 bases, with 11 bases remaining between them. Method: immunoSEQ multiplex PCR; TCRdb's copy keeps in-frame clones and lacks some. Of 110,000 to 150,000 clones listed, approximately 94% are singletons. The sequencing here drew on peripheral blood, taken on day 0 of AZD1222 vaccination. The source of this sequence is an adult in good health. The chain is built from TRBV19 and TRBJ1-6; maybe TRBD1 (5 bases). In nucleotides, the CDR3 is TGTGCCAGTAGCGTAGAGGGGACCTATAATTCACCCCTCCACTTT. Protein: CASSVEGTYNSPLHF.